These 9 T cell receptor beta chains were sequenced from one sample in a study of shared clonotypes between healthy human individuals (dated by TCRdb to between 2020 and 2021). Libraries were made using the immunoSEQ multiplex PCR assay. The immuneACCESS repertoire file appears here via TCRdb, limited to in-frame rearrangements. These files lack a portion of the clones; in checked studies, under half of the deficit traces to unresolved V genes, and the cause of the others is not known. The sample table records 2 million to 3 million clones; over 85% of these occur just once. 0.36% of the sample belongs to the ten largest clones. What was sequenced was naive CD4+ T cells from PBMCs. What this sample's cell subset or site label stands for: CD45RA+ positively selected. These receptor sequences come from a man younger than 35 in good health. Some clones in this sample may be carry-over from other donors' samples.

The chain couples TRBV29-1 to TRBJ2-1; TRBD2 matches at 16 bases. The V gene end was trimmed by 4 bases and the J gene end by 2 bases; junction bases not matched to a gene: 5. CDR3 length equals 17 residues. Germline V gives CDR1 SQVTM, CDR2 ANQGSEA. The CDR3 region has the DNA TGCAGCGTTGGGGGACTAGCGGGAGGGTTAACCTACAATGAGCAGTTCTTC. Translating it yields CSVGGLAGGLTYNEQFF.

This chain's CDR3 is CASSPAGQGLIIQYF. The CDR3 nucleotides are TGTGCCAGCTCACCGGCGGGACAGGGTTTAATCATTCAGTACTTC. V is TRBV18 and J is TRBJ2-4, with 9 bases matching TRBD1. V dropped 3 bases and J dropped 9; count of bases not matched to a gene: 9. CDR3 length: 15 amino acids. Germline V gives CDR1 KGHSH, CDR2 LQKENI.

This clone was seen only once. The chain employs TRBV5-1 and TRBJ2-5, with 7 bases that match TRBD2. The V gene's germline CDR1 is SGHRS and CDR2 YFSETQ. The CDR3 is made up of 16 amino acids. V trimming: 0 bases; J trimming: 2 bases; junction bases outside the gene matches: 7. The CDR3 loop reads CASSLGSGFLQETQYF. The CDR3 DNA sequence: TGCGCCAGCAGCTTGGGTAGCGGGTTCCTGCAAGAGACCCAGTACTTC.

This chain connects TRBV12-5 to TRBJ2-3; 12 bases align to TRBD2. The V gene end was trimmed by 1 base and the J gene end by 5 bases; junction bases not matched to a gene: 4. The germline V gene encodes CDR1 LGHNT and CDR2 FRNRAP. This CDR3 is built from 16 residues. The chain's CDR3 is CASGLGLAGAIDTQYF. CDR3 coding DNA: TGTGCTAGTGGTTTGGGACTAGCGGGAGCGATAGATACGCAGTATTTT.

The chain is built from TRBV13 and TRBJ2-7, with 7 bases aligning to TRBD2. Germline V CDR1 and CDR2: PRHDT, FYEKMQ (reference sequence). V shed 5 bases, J shed 5 bases, and the junction held 6 bases outside the gene matches. The CDR3 contains 13 residues. CDR3 protein: CASSRRTSDEQYF. Here the CDR3 DNA reads TGTGCCAGCAGCCGGCGAACTAGCGACGAGCAGTACTTC.

The chain carries TRBV19 and TRBJ2-3; D might be TRBD2 (6 bases). V was cut by 4 bases and J by 3 bases, with 23 bases left in between. The germline gives CDR1 LNHDA, CDR2 SQIVND (reference sequence). This CDR3 has 18 amino acids. The CDR3 nucleotides read TGTGCCAGTAGTAGCCCTCTCGTCGCGGGGAGAGTTACAGATACGCAGTATTTT. It codes for CASSSPLVAGRVTDTQYF.

The rearrangement uses TRBV6-6 and TRBJ1-5; the match to TRBD1 covers 7 bases. Trimming cost V 0 bases and J 6 bases; bases outside gene matches: 5. This CDR3 has 15 residues. Germline assignment: CDR1 MNHNY and CDR2 SVGAGI (reference sequence). CDR3 sequence: CASSYSRGQAQPQHF. CDR3 bases: TGTGCCAGCAGTTACTCTCGAGGACAGGCTCAGCCCCAGCATTTT.

The chain joins TRBV28 to TRBJ1-2; 8 bases agree with TRBD1. The CDR3 runs to 15 residues. With V trimmed by 5 bases and J by 5 bases, 10 bases remained unmatched. Germline CDR1 and CDR2: MDHEN and SYDVKM. The CDR3 coding sequence is TGTGCCAGCAGTCCTCCGCAGGGGGCGGGATATGGCTACACCTTC. This encodes CASSPPQGAGYGYTF.

This chain joins TRBV5-4 and TRBJ1-4; D may be TRBD1 (6 bases). The ends were cut back, 4 bases at V and 3 bases at J, with 13 bases in the middle. The length of the CDR3 is 15 residues. Per germline, CDR1 SGHNT and CDR2 YYREEE (reference sequence). The CDR3 bases are TGTGCCAGCAGCAAAAACAGGGAACCTAATGAAAAACTGTTTTTT. This codes for CASSKNREPNEKLFF.